This T cell receptor (beta chain) stems from a study of blood T cell repertoires in COVID-19. Across the whole study: COVID-19 samples, acute and convalescent, were from the United States, Italy and Spain.

Original processing notes: Amplification from reference gene primers served as the basis for estimated nucleated cell counts. The repertoire was sequenced with immunoSEQ multiplex PCR; TCRdb's copy has only in-frame clones and lacks some. The V and J calls and clone size come from that table; D and trimming were worked out from the DNA. Found here are roughly 200,000 clones, about nine tenths of them singletons; the top ten hold 1.5% to 2%. This CDR3 is 15 amino acids long. In germline, CDR1 is LGHDT, CDR2 YNNKEL (reference sequence). Trimming shortened V by 1 base and J by 5 bases, and 13 bases separated the two germline ends.

The sequencing sample was made of peripheral blood. This receptor was obtained from a man younger than 30 with active or convalescent COVID-19. The chain combines TRBV3-1 (or the pseudogene TRBV3-2) with TRBJ2-3; D is perhaps TRBD2 (5 bases). In nucleotides, the CDR3 is TGTGCCAGCAGCCAAGGGAGGCGAAACGGAGATACGCAGTATTTT. Its translation: CASSQGRRNGDTQYF.